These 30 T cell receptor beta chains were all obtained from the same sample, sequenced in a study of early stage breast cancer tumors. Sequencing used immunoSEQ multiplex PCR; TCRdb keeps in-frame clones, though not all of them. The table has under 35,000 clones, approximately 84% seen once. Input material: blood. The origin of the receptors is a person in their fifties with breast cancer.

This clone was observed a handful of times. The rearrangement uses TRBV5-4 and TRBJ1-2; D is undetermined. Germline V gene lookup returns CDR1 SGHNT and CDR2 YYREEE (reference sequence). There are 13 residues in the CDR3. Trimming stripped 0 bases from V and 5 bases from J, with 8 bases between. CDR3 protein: CASSLGSQYGYTF. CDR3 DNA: TGTGCCAGCAGCTTGGGCAGCCAGTATGGCTACACCTTC.

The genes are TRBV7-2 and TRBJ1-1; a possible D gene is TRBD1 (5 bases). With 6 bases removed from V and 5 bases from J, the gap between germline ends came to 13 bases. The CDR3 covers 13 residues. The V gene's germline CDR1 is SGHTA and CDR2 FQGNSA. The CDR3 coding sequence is TGTGCCAGCAGGAAAAACGGGGCAACTGAAGCTTTCTTT. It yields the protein CASRKNGATEAFF. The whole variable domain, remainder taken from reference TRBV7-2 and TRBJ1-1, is GAGVSQSPSNKVTEKGKDVELRCDPISGHTALYWYRQSLGQGLEFLIYFQGNSAPDKSGLPSDRFSAERTGGSVSTLTIQRTQQEDSAVYLCASRKNGATEAFFGQGTRLTVV.

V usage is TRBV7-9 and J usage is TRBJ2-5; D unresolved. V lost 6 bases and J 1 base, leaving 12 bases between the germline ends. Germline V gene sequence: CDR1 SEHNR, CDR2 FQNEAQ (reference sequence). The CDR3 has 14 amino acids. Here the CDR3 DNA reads TGTGCCAGCAGTATACGACTGGCCCAAGAGACCCAGTACTTC. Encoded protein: CASSIRLAQETQYF.

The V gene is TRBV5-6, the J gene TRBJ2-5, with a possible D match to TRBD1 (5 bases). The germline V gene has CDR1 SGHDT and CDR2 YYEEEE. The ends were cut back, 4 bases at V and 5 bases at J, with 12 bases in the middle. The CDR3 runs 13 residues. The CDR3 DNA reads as TGTGCCAGCAGCAACCCCGCAGGGGAGACCCAGTACTTC. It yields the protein CASSNPAGETQYF.

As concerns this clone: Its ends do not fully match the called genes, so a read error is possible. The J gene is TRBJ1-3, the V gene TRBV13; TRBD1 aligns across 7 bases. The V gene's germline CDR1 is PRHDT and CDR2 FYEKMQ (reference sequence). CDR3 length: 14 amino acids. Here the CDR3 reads CASSLSEGASSQDF. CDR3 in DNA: TGTGCCAGCAGCTTATCGGAGGGGGCCAGCTCCCAGGACTTT.

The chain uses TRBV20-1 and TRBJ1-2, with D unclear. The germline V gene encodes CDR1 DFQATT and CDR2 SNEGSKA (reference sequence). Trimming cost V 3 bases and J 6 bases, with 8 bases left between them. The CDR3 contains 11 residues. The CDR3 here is CSARRTDGYTF. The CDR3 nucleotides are TGCAGTGCTAGGAGGACTGATGGCTACACCTTC.

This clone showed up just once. In nucleotides, the CDR3 is TGTGCCAGTAGTAGGAGATCTACTAACTATGGCTACACCTTC. Translated, it gives CASSRRSTNYGYTF. The rearrangement uses TRBV19 and TRBJ1-2, with no clear D. Per germline, CDR1 LNHDA and CDR2 SQIVND (reference sequence). The CDR3 is 14 amino acids. The V gene lost 4 bases and the J gene lost 0 bases, with 9 bases spanning the gap.

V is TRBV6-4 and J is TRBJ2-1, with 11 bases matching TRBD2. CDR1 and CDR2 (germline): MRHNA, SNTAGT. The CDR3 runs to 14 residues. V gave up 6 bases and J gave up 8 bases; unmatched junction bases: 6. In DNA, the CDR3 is TGTGCCAGCAGCATAGCGGGGGGGCCCGATGAGCAGTTCTTC. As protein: CASSIAGGPDEQFF.

The CDR3 DNA is TGTGCCAGCAGCTCAAGTCGGGAGACCGGGGAGCTGTTTTTT. Translated: CASSSSRETGELFF. The chain combines TRBV7-7 with TRBJ2-2, with D perhaps matching TRBD2 (6 bases). Deletions cut 4 bases from V and 5 bases from J, with 11 bases between. The length of the CDR3 is 14 residues. Germline lookup yields CDR1 SSHAT and CDR2 FNYEAQ (reference sequence).

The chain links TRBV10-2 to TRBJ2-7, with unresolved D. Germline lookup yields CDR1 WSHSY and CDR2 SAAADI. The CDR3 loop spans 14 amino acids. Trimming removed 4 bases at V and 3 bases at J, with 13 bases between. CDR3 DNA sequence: TGCGCCAGCAGTGCCGCAGTCCGACTCTACGAGCAGTACTTC. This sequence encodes CASSAAVRLYEQYF.

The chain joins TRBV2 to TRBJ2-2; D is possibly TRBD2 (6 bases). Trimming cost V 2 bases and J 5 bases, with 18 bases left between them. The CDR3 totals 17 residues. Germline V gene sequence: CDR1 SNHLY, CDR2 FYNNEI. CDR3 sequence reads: CASSENSGGVLTGELFF. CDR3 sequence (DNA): TGTGCCAGCAGTGAAAACTCAGGAGGGGTGTTGACCGGGGAGCTGTTTTTT.

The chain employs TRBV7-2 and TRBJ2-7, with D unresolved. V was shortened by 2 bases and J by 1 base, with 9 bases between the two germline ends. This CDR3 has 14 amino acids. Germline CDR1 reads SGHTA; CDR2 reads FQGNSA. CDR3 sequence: CASSLLTSSYEQYF. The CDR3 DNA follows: TGTGCCAGCAGCTTATTAACATCTTCCTACGAGCAGTACTTC. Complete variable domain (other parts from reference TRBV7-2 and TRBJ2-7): GAGVSQSPSNKVTEKGKDVELRCDPISGHTALYWYRQSLGQGLEFLIYFQGNSAPDKSGLPSDRFSAERTGGSVSTLTIQRTQQEDSAVYLCASSLLTSSYEQYFGPGTRLTVT.

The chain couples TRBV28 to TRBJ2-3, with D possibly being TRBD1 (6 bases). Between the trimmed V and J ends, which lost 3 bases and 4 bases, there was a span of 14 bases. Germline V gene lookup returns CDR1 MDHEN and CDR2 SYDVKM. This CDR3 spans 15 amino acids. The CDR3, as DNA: TGTGCCAGCAGTTTGGTGAACAACAGGGCAGATACGCAGTATTTT. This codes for CASSLVNNRADTQYF.

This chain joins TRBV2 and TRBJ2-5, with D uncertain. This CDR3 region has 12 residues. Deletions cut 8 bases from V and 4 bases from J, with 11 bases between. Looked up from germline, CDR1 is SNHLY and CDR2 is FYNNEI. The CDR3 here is CASVGPAETQYF. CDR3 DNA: TGTGCCAGCGTGGGCCCGGCAGAGACCCAGTACTTC.

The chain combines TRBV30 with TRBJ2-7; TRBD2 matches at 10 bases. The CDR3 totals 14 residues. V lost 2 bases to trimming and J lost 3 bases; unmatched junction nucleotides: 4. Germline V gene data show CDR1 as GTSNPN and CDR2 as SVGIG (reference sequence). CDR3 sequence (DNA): TGTGCCTGGAGTCTTCTAGCGGGAGTCTACGAGCAGTACTTC. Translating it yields CAWSLLAGVYEQYF.

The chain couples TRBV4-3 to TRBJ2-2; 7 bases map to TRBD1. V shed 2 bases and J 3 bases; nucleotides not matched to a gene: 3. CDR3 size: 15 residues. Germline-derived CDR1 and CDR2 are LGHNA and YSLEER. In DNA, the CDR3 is TGCGCCAGCAGCCAATTTACAGGGGACACCGGGGAGCTGTTTTTT. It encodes CASSQFTGDTGELFF.

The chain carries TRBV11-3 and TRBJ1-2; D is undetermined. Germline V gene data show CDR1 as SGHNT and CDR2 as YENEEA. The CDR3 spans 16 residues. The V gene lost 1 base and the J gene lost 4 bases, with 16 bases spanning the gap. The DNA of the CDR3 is TGTGCCAGCAGCTTAGGTCAACACGAAACGGCCTATGGCTACACCTTC. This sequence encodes CASSLGQHETAYGYTF. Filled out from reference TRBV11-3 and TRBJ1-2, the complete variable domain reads EAGVVQSPRYKIIEKKQPVAFWCNPISGHNTLYWYLQNLGQGPELLIRYENEEAVDDSQLPKDRFSAERLKGVDSTLKIQPAELGDSAVYLCASSLGQHETAYGYTFGSGTRLTVV.

The CDR3 region has the DNA TGTGCCAGCAGCTCCCGGACTGGGAACACTGAAGCTTTCTTT. This codes for CASSSRTGNTEAFF. The chain has TRBV7-9 and TRBJ1-1; D gene ambiguous. The CDR3 sequence is 14 residues long. V was pared by 4 bases and J by 1 base, with 10 bases between. CDR1 and CDR2 from the germline V gene are SEHNR and FQNEAQ (reference sequence).

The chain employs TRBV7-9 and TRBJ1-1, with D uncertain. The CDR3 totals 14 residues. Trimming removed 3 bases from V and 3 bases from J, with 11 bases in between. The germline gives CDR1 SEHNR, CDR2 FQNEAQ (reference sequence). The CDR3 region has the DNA TGTGCCAGCAGCTTCGTCGGGAGGGACACTGAAGCTTTCTTT. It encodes CASSFVGRDTEAFF. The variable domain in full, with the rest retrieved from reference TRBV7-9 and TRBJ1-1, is DTGVSQNPRHKITKRGQNVTFRCDPISEHNRLYWYRQTLGQGPEFLTYFQNEAQLEKSRLLSDRFSAERPKGSFSTLEIQRTEQGDSAMYLCASSFVGRDTEAFFGQGTRLTVV.

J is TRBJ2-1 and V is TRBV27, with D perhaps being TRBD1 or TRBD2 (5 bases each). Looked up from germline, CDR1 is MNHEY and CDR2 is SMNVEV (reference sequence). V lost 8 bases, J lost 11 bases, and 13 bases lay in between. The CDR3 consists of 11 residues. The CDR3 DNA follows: TGTGCCAGCCTGGTCGGGACCAAGCAGTTCTTC. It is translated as CASLVGTKQFF.

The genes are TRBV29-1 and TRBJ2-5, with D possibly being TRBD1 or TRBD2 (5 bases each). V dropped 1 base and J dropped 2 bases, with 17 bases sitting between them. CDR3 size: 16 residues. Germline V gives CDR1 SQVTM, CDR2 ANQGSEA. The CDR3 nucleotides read TGCAGCGTTGAAGGAGGTACCGGGACGGAGCAAGAGACCCAGTACTTC. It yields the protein CSVEGGTGTEQETQYF.

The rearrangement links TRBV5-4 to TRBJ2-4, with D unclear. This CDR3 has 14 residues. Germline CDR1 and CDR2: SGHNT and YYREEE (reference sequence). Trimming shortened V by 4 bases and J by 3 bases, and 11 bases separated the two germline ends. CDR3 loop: CASSRAFGKNIQYF. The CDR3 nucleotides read TGTGCCAGCAGCCGGGCCTTCGGCAAAAACATTCAGTACTTC.

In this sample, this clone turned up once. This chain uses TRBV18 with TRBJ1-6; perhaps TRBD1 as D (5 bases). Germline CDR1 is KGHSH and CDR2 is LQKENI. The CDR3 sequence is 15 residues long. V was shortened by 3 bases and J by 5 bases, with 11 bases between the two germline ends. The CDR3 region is CASSPQGGDNSPLHF. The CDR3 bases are TGTGCCAGCTCACCCCAGGGTGGCGATAATTCACCCCTCCACTTT.

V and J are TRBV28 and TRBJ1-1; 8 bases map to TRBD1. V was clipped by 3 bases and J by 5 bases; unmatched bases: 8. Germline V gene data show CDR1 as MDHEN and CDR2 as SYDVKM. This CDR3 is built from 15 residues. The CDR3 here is CASSLRQGWRTEAFF. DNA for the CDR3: TGTGCCAGCAGTTTGAGACAGGGGTGGAGGACTGAAGCTTTCTTT. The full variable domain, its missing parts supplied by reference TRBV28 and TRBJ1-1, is DVKVTQSSRYLVKRTGEKVFLECVQDMDHENMFWYRQDPGLGLRLIYFSYDVKMKEKGDIPEGYSVSREKKERFSLILESASTNQTSMYLCASSLRQGWRTEAFFGQGTRLTVV.

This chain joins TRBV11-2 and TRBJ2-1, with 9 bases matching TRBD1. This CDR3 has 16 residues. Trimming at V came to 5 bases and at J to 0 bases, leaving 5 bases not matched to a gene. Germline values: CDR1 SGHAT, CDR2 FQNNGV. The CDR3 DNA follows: TGTGCCAGCAGCCGGGACAGGGTGGGCTCCTACAATGAGCAGTTCTTC. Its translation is CASSRDRVGSYNEQFF.

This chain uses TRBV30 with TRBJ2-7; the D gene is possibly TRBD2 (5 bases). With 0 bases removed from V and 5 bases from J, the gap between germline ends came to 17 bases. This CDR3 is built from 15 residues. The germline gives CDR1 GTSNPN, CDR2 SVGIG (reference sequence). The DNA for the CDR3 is TGTGCCTGGAGTGTCTTGGGAGTAGCGTGGAACGAGCAGTACTTC. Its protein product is CAWSVLGVAWNEQYF.

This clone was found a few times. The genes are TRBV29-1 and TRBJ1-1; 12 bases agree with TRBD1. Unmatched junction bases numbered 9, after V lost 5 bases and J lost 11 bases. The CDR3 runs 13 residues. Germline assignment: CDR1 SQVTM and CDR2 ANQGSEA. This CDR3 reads CSVTGTGGKNAFF. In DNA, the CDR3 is TGCAGCGTTACCGGGACAGGGGGCAAGAATGCTTTCTTT.

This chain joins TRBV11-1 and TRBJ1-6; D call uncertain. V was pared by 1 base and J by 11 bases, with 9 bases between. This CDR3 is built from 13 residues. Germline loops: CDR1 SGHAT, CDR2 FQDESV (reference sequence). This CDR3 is CASSLDFGAPLHF. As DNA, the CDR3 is TGTGCCAGCAGCTTAGATTTTGGCGCACCCCTCCACTTT.

The CDR3 DNA is TGTGCCAGCAGACCCGACGTGCAAAATGAAAAACTGTTTTTT. This encodes CASRPDVQNEKLFF. This rearrangement joins TRBV5-4 to TRBJ1-4; D is uncertain. This CDR3 spans 14 amino acids. The germline CDR1 and CDR2 sequences are SGHNT and YYREEE (reference sequence). Trimming pared 5 bases from V and 5 bases from J, leaving 13 bases between. The full variable domain, rest sourced from reference TRBV5-4 and TRBJ1-4, is ETGVTQSPTHLIKTRGQQVTLRCSSQSGHNTVSWYQQALGQGPQFIFQYYREEENGRGNFPPRFSGLQFPNYSSELNVNALELDDSALYLCASRPDVQNEKLFFGSGTQLSVL.

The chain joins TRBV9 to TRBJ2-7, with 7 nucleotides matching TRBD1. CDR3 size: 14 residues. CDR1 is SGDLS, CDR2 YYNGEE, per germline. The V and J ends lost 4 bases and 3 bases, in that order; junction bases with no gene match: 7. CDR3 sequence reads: CASSRMTGNYEQYF. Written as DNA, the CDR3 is TGTGCCAGCAGCAGAATGACAGGGAACTACGAGCAGTACTTC.